These 8 T cell receptor beta chains were sequenced from one sample in a study of cytomegalovirus exposure and HLA in healthy donors. PCR amplification relied on 60 Vbeta primers (plus 13 Jbeta primers). Profiling relied on immunoSEQ multiplex PCR, and the TCRdb table lists in-frame clones only, not all of them. Of some 160,000 clones in the sample, around 73% were seen once. The sample consisted of PBMCs. These receptors came from a male donor in good health and CMV-seronegative.

V is TRBV9 and J is TRBJ2-5; 10 nucleotides match TRBD2. The assigned J gene may be wrong: the sequence end matches TRBJ2-7 better. From germline, CDR1 is SGDLS and CDR2 YYNGEE. This CDR3 contains 14 residues. The CDR3 here is CASSPSGRAYEQYF. DNA for the CDR3: TGTGCCAGCAGCCCCAGCGGGAGGGCGTACGAGCAGTACTTC.

J is TRBJ2-5 and V is TRBV5-4, with D perhaps TRBD1 (6 bases). The length of the CDR3 is 15 residues. Germline V lookup: CDR1 SGHNT, CDR2 YYREEE (reference sequence). V lost 4 bases to trimming and J lost 4 bases, with 17 bases between them. CDR3 protein: CASSPDRLGAETQYF. The CDR3 region has the DNA TGTGCCAGCAGCCCAGACAGGCTTGGGGCAGAGACCCAGTACTTC.

The V call is TRBV7-8, the J call TRBJ1-2; TRBD1 might be the D (5 bases). The germline V gene has CDR1 SGHVS and CDR2 FQNEAQ. The length of the CDR3 is 17 residues. V lost 2 bases and J lost 3, with 19 bases in between. The DNA for the CDR3 is TGTGCCAGCAGCTTAACTGTAAAGCTGGGGCTGGACTATGGCTACACCTTC. Protein product: CASSLTVKLGLDYGYTF.

The V and J genes are TRBV18 and TRBJ2-7; TRBD2 matches at 10 bases. CDR3 length: 16 amino acids. The trim removed 0 bases at V and 3 bases at J, leaving 5 bases unmatched. Germline-derived CDR1 and CDR2 are KGHSH and LQKENI. The DNA for the CDR3 is TGTGCCAGCTCACCACCGGCACTAGCGGGGATCTACGAGCAGTACTTC. This gives the protein CASSPPALAGIYEQYF.

To note about this clone: Other DNA variants within this sample encode the same CDR3. The chain recombines TRBV5-4 with TRBJ1-1, with D possibly being TRBD1 (5 bases). The V and J ends lost 0 bases and 2 bases respectively, with 5 bases between them. CDR3 length: 13 residues. Germline CDR1 and CDR2: SGHNT and YYREEE (reference sequence). CDR3 protein: CASSLGGNTEAFF. Here the CDR3 DNA reads TGTGCCAGCAGCTTGGGGGGCAACACTGAAGCTTTCTTT.

The chain uses TRBV28 and TRBJ1-2, with D possibly being TRBD1 (5 bases). The ends were cut back, 2 bases at V and 1 base at J, with 11 bases in the middle. Germline V gene lookup returns CDR1 MDHEN and CDR2 SYDVKM. There are 15 residues in the CDR3. CDR3: CASSLGGHFNYGYTF. CDR3 coding DNA: TGTGCCAGCAGTTTAGGTGGACACTTTAACTATGGCTACACCTTC.

The chain couples TRBV19 to TRBJ2-7; possible D gene TRBD1, 6 bases. The V and J ends lost 0 bases and 3 bases respectively, with 12 bases between them. The CDR3 runs 15 residues. CDR1 LNHDA and CDR2 SQIVND come from the germline V gene (reference sequence). The CDR3 bases are TGTGCCAGTAGTATAGATCTTGGACAGAACTACGAGCAGTACTTC. Translation gives CASSIDLGQNYEQYF.

The CDR3 protein is CASSQGDRTSEKLFF. The CDR3 region has the DNA TGCGCCAGCAGCCAAGGGGACAGGACCAGTGAAAAACTGTTTTTT. This rearrangement joins TRBV4-3 to TRBJ1-4; TRBD1 matches at 8 bases. CDR1 LGHNA and CDR2 YSLEER come from the germline V gene. The length of the CDR3 is 15 residues. With 1 base clipped from V and 7 bases from J, the junction kept 5 bases outside the gene matches.